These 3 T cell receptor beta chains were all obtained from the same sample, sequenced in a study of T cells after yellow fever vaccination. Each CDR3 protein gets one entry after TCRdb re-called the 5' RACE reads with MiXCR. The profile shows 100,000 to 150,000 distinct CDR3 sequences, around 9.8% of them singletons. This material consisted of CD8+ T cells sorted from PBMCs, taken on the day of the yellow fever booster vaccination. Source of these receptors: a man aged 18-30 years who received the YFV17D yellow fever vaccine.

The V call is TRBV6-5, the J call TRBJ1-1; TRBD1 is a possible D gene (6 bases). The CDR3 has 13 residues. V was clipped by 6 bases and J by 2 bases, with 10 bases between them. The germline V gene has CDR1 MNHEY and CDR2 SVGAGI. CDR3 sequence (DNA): TGTGCCAGCAGGACCAGGGGAAACACTGAAGCTTTCTTT. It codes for CASRTRGNTEAFF.

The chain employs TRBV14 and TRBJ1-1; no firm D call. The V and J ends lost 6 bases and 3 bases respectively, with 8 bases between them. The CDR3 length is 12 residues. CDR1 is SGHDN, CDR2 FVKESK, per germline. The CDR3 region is CASSPLDTEAFF. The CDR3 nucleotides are TGTGCCAGCAGTCCTTTGGACACTGAAGCTTTCTTT.

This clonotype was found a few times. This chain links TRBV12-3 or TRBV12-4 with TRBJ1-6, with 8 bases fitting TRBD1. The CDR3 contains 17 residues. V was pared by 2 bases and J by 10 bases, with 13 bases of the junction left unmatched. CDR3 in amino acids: CASSLWTGTSSRSPLHF. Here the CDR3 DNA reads TGTGCCAGCAGTTTATGGACAGGGACTAGTAGTAGGTCACCCCTCCACTTT.